This T cell receptor (beta chain) was recovered during a study of shared clonotypes between healthy human individuals. Whole-study context: Three plates each covered CD4 naive and memory; CD8 naive two, CD8 memory one. General study findings and limits: Generation probability values for non-shared clonotypes were lower than those for clonotypes shared by all four donors.

This CDR3 has 11 amino acids. Germline-derived CDR1 and CDR2 are MNHEY and SVGAGI. Trimming pared 10 bases from V and 0 bases from J, leaving 6 bases between. A roughly 200 ng quantity of DNA, 30,000 to 35,000 T cell genomes, went into the sorted-subset replicate PCRs. Clones were sequenced by immunoSEQ multiplex PCR, and TCRdb holds only the in-frame ones, with some missing. The sample has 2 million to 3 million clones; 93% are singletons. This clone was seen a handful of times. No antigen is known for it. Sequences were obtained from naive CD4+ T cells from PBMCs. Subset described: CD45RA+ positively selected. V and J are TRBV6-5 and TRBJ1-1, with no clear D. The receptor's source is a young man in good health. Some clones in this sample may be carry-over from other donors' samples. CDR3 loop: CATSVNTEAFF. The CDR3 nucleotides are TGTGCCACCTCGGTGAACACTGAAGCTTTCTTT.